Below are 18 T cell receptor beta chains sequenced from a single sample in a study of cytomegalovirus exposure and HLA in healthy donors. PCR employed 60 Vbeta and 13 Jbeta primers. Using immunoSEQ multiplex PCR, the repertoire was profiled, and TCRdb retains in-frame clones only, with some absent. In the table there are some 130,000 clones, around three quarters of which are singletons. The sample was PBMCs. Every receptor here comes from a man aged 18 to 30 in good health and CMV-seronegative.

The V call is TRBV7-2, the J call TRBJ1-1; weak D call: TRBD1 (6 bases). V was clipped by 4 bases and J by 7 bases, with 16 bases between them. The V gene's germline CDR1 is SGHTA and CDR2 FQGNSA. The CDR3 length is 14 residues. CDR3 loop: CASSSYIGTLEAFF. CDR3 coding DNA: TGTGCCAGCAGCTCCTATATAGGGACACTTGAAGCTTTCTTT.

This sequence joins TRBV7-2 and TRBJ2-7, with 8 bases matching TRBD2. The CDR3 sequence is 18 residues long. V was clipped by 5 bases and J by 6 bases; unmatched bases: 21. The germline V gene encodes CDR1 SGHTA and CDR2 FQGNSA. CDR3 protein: CASSLRGSGGTTRSEQYF. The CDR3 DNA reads TGTGCCAGCAGCCTAAGGGGGTCGGGGGGGACGACTCGCTCCGAGCAGTACTTC.

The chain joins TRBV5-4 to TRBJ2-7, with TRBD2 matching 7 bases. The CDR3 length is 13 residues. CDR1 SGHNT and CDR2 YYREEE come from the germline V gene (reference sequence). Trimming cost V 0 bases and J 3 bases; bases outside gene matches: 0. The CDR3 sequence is CASSLASGYEQYV. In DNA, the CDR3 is TGTGCCAGCAGCTTGGCTAGCGGCTACGAGCAGTACGTC.

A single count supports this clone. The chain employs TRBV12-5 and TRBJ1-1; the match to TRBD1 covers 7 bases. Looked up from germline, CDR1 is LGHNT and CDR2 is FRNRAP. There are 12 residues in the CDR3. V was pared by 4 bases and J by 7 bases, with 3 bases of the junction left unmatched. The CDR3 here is CASGSWDSEAFF. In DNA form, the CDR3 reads TGTGCTAGTGGTTCATGGGACAGTGAAGCTTTCTTT.

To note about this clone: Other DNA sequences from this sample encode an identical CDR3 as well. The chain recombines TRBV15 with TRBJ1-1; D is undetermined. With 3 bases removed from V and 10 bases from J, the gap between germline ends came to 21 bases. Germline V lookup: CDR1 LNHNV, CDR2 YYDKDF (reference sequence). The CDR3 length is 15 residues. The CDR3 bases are TGTGCCACCAGCAGGGAGCTAGATCCGTTCGTCTTAGCTTTCTTT. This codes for CATSRELDPFVLAFF.

Here the CDR3 DNA reads TGTGCCAGCAGCGGACAGGGATTATCCTACGAGCAGTACGTC. Translation gives CASSGQGLSYEQYV. This chain links TRBV28 with TRBJ2-7; 8 bases agree with TRBD1. The junction had 5 bases not matched to a gene; V was cut back by 6 bases and J by 1 base. The CDR3 totals 14 residues. CDR1 is MDHEN, CDR2 SYDVKM, per germline.

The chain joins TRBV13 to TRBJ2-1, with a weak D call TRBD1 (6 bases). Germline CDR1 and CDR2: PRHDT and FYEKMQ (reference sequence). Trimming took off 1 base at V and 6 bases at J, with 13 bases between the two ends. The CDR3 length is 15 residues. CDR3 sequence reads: CASSLAGTLINEQFF. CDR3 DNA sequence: TGTGCCAGCAGCTTAGCCGGGACACTTATCAATGAGCAGTTCTTC.

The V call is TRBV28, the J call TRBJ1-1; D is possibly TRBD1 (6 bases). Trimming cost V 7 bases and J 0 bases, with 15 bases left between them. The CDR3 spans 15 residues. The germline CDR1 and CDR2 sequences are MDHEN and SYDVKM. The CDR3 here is CASTRGQPLNTEAFF. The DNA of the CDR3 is TGTGCCAGCACGCGAGGACAGCCTCTGAACACTGAAGCTTTCTTT.

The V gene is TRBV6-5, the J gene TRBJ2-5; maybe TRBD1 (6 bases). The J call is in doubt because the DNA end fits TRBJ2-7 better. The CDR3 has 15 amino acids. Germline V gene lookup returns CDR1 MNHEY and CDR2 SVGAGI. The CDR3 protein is CASRPRTGNAYEQYF. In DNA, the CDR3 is TGTGCCAGCAGACCCCGAACAGGGAATGCCTACGAGCAGTACTTC.

In nucleotides, the CDR3 is TGCGCCAGCAGCTACCGGGTCGTCACAGATACGCAGTATTTT. Amino acid sequence: CASSYRVVTDTQYF. The chain couples TRBV5-1 to TRBJ2-3; D unclear. This CDR3 is 14 amino acids long. With 3 bases removed from V and 2 bases from J, the gap between germline ends came to 10 bases. The germline V gene has CDR1 SGHRS and CDR2 YFSETQ.

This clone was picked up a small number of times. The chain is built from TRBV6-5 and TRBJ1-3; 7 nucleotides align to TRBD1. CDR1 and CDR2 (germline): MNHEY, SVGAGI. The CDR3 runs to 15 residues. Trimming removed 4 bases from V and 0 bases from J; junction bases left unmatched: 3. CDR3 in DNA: TGTGCCAGCAGTTTAGACAGGGACTCTGGAAACACCATATATTTT. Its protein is CASSLDRDSGNTIYF.

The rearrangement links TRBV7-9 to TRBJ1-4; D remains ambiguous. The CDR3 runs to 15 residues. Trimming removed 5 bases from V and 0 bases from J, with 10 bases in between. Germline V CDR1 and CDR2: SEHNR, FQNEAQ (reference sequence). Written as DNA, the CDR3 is TGTGCCAGCAGCCTACAGAGTGCAACTAATGAAAAACTGTTTTTT. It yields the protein CASSLQSATNEKLFF.

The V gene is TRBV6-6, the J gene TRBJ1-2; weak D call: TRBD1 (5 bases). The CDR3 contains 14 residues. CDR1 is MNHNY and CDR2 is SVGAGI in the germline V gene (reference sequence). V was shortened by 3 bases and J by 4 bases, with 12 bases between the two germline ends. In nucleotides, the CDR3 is TGTGCCAGCAGTTATTCGGCAGGGATCTATGGCTACACCTTC. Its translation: CASSYSAGIYGYTF.

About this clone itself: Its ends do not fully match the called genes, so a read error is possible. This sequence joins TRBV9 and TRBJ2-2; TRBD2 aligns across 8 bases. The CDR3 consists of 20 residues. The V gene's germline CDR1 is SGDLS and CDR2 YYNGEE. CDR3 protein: CASSVDSAGGPHANTEELFF. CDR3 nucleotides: TGTGCCAGCAGCGTAGATTCGGCGGGGGGACCCCACGCCAACACCGAGGAGCTGTTTTTT.

The CDR3 reads CASSIGADRNTIYF. Here the CDR3 DNA reads TGTGCCAGTAGTATAGGCGCGGACAGAAACACCATATATTTT. The chain has TRBV19 and TRBJ1-3; a weak D match, TRBD1 (5 bases). The CDR3 totals 14 residues. Germline assignment: CDR1 LNHDA and CDR2 SQIVND (reference sequence). The V end lost 1 base, the J end lost 5 bases, and 9 bases lay between the germline ends.

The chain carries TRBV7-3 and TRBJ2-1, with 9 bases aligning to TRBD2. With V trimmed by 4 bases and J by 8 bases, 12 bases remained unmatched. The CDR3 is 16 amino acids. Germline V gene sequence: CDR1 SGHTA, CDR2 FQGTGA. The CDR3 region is CASSSAGGPPGYEQFF. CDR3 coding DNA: TGTGCCAGCAGCTCCGCGGGAGGGCCCCCGGGGTATGAGCAGTTCTTC.

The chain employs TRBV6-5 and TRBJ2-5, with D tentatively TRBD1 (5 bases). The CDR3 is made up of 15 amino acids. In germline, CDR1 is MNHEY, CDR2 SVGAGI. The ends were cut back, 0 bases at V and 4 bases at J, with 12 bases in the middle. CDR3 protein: CASSYSAGRGETQYF. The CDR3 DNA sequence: TGTGCCAGCAGTTACTCAGCAGGGCGAGGAGAGACCCAGTACTTC.

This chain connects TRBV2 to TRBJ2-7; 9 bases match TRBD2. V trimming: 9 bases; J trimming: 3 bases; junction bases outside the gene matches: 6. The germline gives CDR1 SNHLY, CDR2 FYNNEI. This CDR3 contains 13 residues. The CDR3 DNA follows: TGTGCCAGTGGTAGCGGGAGCGGCTACGAGCAGTACTTC. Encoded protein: CASGSGSGYEQYF.